Below are 3 T cell receptor beta chains sequenced from a single sample in a study of blood T cell repertoires in COVID-19. Some clones are missing from TCRdb's copy, which holds only in-frame ones; the method was immunoSEQ multiplex PCR. The sample comprises some 96,000 clones, 90% of which are singletons, and 1.5% to 2% rests with the top ten. The material sequenced was peripheral blood. All receptors come from a man aged 55 to 70 with acute or convalescent COVID-19.

V and J are TRBV28 and TRBJ1-2; D not certain. This CDR3 contains 12 residues. Deletions cut 3 bases from V and 8 bases from J, with 10 bases between. Germline V CDR1 and CDR2: MDHEN, SYDVKM. CDR3 protein: CASSLRERGYTF. The CDR3, as DNA: TGTGCCAGCAGTTTGAGGGAACGCGGCTACACCTTC.

The genes are TRBV30 and TRBJ1-3, with unresolved D. Germline V gene data show CDR1 as GTSNPN and CDR2 as SVGIG (reference sequence). CDR3 length: 14 amino acids. Between the trimmed V and J ends, which lost 0 bases and 4 bases, there was a span of 10 bases. For the CDR3, the DNA is TGTGCCTGGAGTGTAAAGGCAGGCGGAAACACCATATATTTT. Translation gives CAWSVKAGGNTIYF.

The gene calls are TRBV7-9 and TRBJ1-5; 7 bases align to TRBD1. Trimming took 5 bases from V and 1 from J; bases not matched to a gene: 8. Germline V CDR1 and CDR2: SEHNR, FQNEAQ (reference sequence). This CDR3 spans 16 amino acids. The CDR3 loop is CASSPTGDASNQPQHF. As DNA, the CDR3 is TGTGCCAGCAGCCCCACAGGGGACGCGAGCAATCAGCCCCAGCATTTT.